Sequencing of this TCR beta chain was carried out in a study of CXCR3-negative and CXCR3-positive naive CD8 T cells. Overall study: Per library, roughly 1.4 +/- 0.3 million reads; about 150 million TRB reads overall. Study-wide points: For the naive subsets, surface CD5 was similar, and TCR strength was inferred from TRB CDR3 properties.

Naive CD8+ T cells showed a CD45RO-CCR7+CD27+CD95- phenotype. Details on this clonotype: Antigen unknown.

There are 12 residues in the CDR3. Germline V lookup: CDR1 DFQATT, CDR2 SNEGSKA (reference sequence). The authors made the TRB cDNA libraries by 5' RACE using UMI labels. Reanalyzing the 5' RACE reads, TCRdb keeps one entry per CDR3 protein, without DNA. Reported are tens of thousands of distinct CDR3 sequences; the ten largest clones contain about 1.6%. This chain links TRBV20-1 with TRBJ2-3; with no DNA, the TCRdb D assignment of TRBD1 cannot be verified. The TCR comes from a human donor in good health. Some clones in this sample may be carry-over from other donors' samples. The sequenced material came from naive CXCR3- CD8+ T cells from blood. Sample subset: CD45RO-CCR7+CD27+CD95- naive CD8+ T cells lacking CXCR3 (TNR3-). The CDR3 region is CSGGQSTDTQYF.